This TCR beta chain was profiled in a study of molecular identifiers for immune sequencing clone quantification. General study results and limits: Identical TCR molecules can share a barcode, and this sharing could underestimate highly expanded clone sizes. Over 98% of effector molecules, but under 1% in naive cells, were held by clones with more than 20 RNA copies.

The germline gives CDR1 SGHKS, CDR2 YYEKEE (reference sequence). The CDR3 spans 19 residues. With V trimmed by 0 bases and J by 4 bases, 14 bases remained unmatched. MiXCR, run by TCRdb on the PCR reads, gives a single entry per CDR3 protein. The sample contains some 70,000 distinct CDR3 sequences, approximately 18% of which appear only once. Naive CD8 T cell sorting was performed on the CD8+CD4-CCR7+CD45RA+ phenotype. This clonotype was recorded at least ten times. Antigen specificity is unknown. The J gene is TRBJ1-3, the V gene TRBV5-5; the match to TRBD1 covers 9 bases. This sequence originates from a human donor in good health. Some libraries in this study had Jurkat cell RNA spiked in. Sequenced input: naive CD8+ T cells from blood, with Jurkat cell RNA spiked in. Described subset: FACS-sorted CD8+CD4-CCR7+CD45RA+ naive T cells. The CDR3 loop is CASSLAGTGLESWGNTIYF. The CDR3 region has the DNA TGTGCCAGCAGCTTGGCTGGGACAGGGCTCGAGAGCTGGGGAAACACCATATATTTT.